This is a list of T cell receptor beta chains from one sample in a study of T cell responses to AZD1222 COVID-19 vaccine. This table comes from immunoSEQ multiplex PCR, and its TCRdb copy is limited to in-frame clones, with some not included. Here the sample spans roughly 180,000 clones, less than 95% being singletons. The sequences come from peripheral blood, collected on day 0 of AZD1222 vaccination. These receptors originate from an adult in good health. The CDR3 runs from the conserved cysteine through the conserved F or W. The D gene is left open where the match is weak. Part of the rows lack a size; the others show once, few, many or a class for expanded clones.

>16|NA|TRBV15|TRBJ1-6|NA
CATSRDLEWGGAPLHF
TGTGCCACCAGCAGAGATCTTGAATGGGGCGGTGCACCCCTCCACTTT
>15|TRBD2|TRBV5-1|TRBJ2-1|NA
CASSLLRGSSNEQFF
TGCGCCAGCAGCTTGCTGCGCGGGAGCTCTAATGAGCAGTTCTTC
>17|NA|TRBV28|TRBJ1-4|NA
CASSFLSGYSEDEKLFF
TGTGCCAGCAGTTTTTTATCGGGGTATAGTGAGGATGAAAAACTGTTTTTT
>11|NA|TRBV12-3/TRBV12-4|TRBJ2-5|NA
CASSTKETQYF
TGTGCCAGCAGCACTAAAGAGACCCAGTACTTC
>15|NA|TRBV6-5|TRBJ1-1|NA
CASSTSAGKNTEAFF
TGTGCCAGCAGTACCTCAGCCGGGAAGAACACTGAAGCTTTCTTT
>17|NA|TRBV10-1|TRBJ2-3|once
CASSDEAGPTTADTQYF
TGCGCCAGCAGTGATGAAGCGGGCCCTACGACAGCAGATACGCAGTATTTT
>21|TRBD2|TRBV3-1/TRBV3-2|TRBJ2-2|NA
CASSNPPGLAGGTANTGELFF
TGTGCCAGCAGCAATCCTCCGGGACTAGCGGGAGGTACCGCGAACACCGGGGAGCTGTTTTTT
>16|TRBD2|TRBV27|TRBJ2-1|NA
CASSLGTSGGYNEQFF
TGTGCCAGCAGTTTAGGGACTAGCGGAGGGTACAATGAGCAGTTCTTC
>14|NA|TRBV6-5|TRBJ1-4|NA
CASSYGGTNEKLFF
TGTGCCAGCAGTTACGGGGGTACTAATGAAAAACTGTTTTTT
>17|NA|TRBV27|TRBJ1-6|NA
CASSFRPGGPYNSPLHF
TGTGCCAGCAGTTTTCGCCCGGGGGGGCCCTATAATTCACCCCTCCACTTT
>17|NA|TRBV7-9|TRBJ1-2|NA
CASTRNLRDVHLGGYTF
TGTGCCAGCACCAGAAACTTACGGGACGTTCACCTCGGGGGCTACACCTTC
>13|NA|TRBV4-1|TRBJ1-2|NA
CASSQGTPYGYTF
TGCGCCAGCAGCCAAGGTACACCCTATGGCTACACCTTC
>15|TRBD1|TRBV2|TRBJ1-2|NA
CASTLGGQRGYGYTF
TGTGCCAGCACCCTAGGGGGACAGCGAGGCTATGGCTACACCTTC
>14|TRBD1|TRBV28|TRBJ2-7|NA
CASRGPDRAYEQYF
TGTGCCAGCAGGGGGCCCGACAGGGCCTACGAGCAGTACTTC
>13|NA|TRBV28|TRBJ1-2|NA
CASSLGQIYGYTF
TGTGCCAGCAGTTTGGGTCAGATCTATGGCTACACCTTC
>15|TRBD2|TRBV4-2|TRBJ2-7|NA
CASSQEAGGPNEQYF
TGTGCCAGCAGCCAGGAGGCGGGAGGGCCTAACGAGCAGTACTTC
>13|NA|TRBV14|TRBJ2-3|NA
CASSLGTADTQYF
TGTGCCAGCAGCCTCGGGACTGCAGATACGCAGTATTTT
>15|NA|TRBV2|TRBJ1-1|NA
CASSVEAGVFSEAFF
TGTGCCAGCAGTGTTGAGGCAGGGGTTTTCTCTGAAGCTTTCTTT
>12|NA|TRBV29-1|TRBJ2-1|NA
CSVGQGGNEQFF
TGCAGCGTTGGCCAGGGCGGCAATGAGCAGTTCTTC
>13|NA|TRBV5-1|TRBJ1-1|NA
CASSLDGQTEAFF
TGCGCCAGCAGCTTGGACGGACAGACTGAAGCTTTCTTT
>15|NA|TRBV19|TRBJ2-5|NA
CASSSNRQRQETQYF
TGTGCCAGTAGCTCAAACCGACAGAGACAAGAGACCCAGTACTTC